This T cell receptor (beta chain) comes out of a study of T cell changes during pregnancy in multiple sclerosis. Trimming took off 0 bases at V and 1 base at J, with 7 bases between the two ends. This CDR3 has 14 amino acids. Per the germline V gene, CDR1 is MNHEY and CDR2 is SMNVEV (reference sequence). Sequenced by immunoSEQ multiplex PCR; TCRdb stores in-frame clones only, minus some. The sample has tens of thousands of clones, 85% to 95% seen once. This clonotype was sampled from a female donor with multiple sclerosis, enrolled in a pregnancy study. The chain recombines TRBV27 with TRBJ2-7; perhaps TRBD1 as D (6 bases). The sequenced sample was peripheral blood, obtained after pregnancy. The CDR3 DNA sequence: TGTGCCAGCAGTTTATCGGACAGATCCTACGAGCAGTACTTC. This sequence encodes CASSLSDRSYEQYF.